This T cell receptor (beta chain) comes out of a study of blood T cells in healthy people across ages. Primed by a sample-barcoded 5' primer and a J-beta primer mix, a second PCR proceeded for roughly 6 to 12 cycles. TCRdb reanalysed the 5' RACE reads using MiXCR and keeps one entry per CDR3 protein. Among fewer than 800,000 distinct CDR3 sequences listed, 20% to 30% were seen once. Losses at the gene ends were 11 bases for V and 2 bases for J; bases not matched to a gene: 9. The CDR3 totals 14 residues. Germline loops: CDR1 ENHRY, CDR2 SYGVKD. This clonotype has only a few counts. This sample was also put to use in a study of T cells of mothers and their children. That work adds: Similar thymic selection effects on TCR recombination output appear in pairs, both related and unrelated.

Specimen: blood. The chain employs TRBV10-3 and TRBJ2-7; 10 bases line up with TRBD2. The origin of this receptor is a boy between 5 and 17 years old in good health. The CDR3 spells CAAARTSGTYEQYF. CDR3 sequence (DNA): TGTGCCGCCGCGAGGACTAGCGGAACCTACGAGCAGTACTTC.